Listed here are 21 T cell receptor beta chains from one sample, sequenced in a study of cytomegalovirus exposure and HLA in healthy donors (dated by TCRdb to the late 2010s). To prepare the library, the immunoSEQ multiplex PCR assay was applied. For the multiplex PCR, a mixture combining 60 forward primers for TCR Vbeta segments and 13 reverse primers for TCR Jbeta segments was used. TCRdb limited this immuneACCESS table to in-frame rearrangements with V and J called. A share of clones is missing; checked studies link under half to unresolved V genes, and the rest is unexplained. Across this sample there are roughly 200,000 clones, with 85% seen only once. The ten most abundant clones make up 2% to 2.5% of the sample. The sample was PBMCs. Receptors originate from a woman in her forties or fifties in good health and CMV-seronegative.

The chain couples TRBV5-4 to TRBJ2-3; a weak D match, TRBD2 (6 bases). The ends were cut back, 0 bases at V and 1 base at J, with 6 bases in the middle. The CDR3 has 14 amino acids. Germline CDR1 SGHNT, CDR2 YYREEE (reference sequence). In DNA, the CDR3 is TGTGCCAGCAGCTTGGGGGAGGGCACAGATACGCAGTATTTT. As protein: CASSLGEGTDTQYF.

The V and J genes are TRBV25-1 and TRBJ1-2; D remains ambiguous. Trimming left V 7 bases short and J 10 bases short, with 13 bases between. Germline CDR1 MGHDK, CDR2 SYGVNS. The length of the CDR3 is 11 residues. The CDR3 is CASTRGFIYTF. The CDR3 bases are TGTGCCAGCACTCGGGGTTTTATCTACACCTTC.

This clone was found once. This chain connects TRBV4-3 to TRBJ1-5; D gene unclear. From germline, CDR1 is LGHNA and CDR2 YSLEER. CDR3 length: 15 residues. V was trimmed by 1 base and J by 1 base, leaving 8 bases between them. The CDR3 sequence: CASSQVRSSNQPQHF. DNA of the CDR3: TGCGCCAGCAGCCAAGTCAGATCAAGCAATCAGCCCCAGCATTTT.

This clone was detected once. The rearrangement links TRBV12-5 to TRBJ1-1; the match to TRBD1 covers 8 bases. The J segment lost 3 bases and the V segment lost 5 bases, leaving 5 bases of the junction unmatched. The germline V gene has CDR1 LGHNT and CDR2 FRNRAP. The CDR3 extends over 14 amino acids. This chain's CDR3 is CASGPGGLDTEAFF. The CDR3 bases are TGTGCTAGTGGTCCAGGGGGCTTGGACACTGAAGCTTTCTTT.

The V call is TRBV15, the J call TRBJ2-1; the match to TRBD2 covers 9 bases. The germline CDR1 and CDR2 sequences are LNHNV and YYDKDF (reference sequence). The CDR3 is 15 amino acids. Losses at the gene ends were 4 bases for V and 8 bases for J; bases not matched to a gene: 9. For the CDR3, the DNA is TGTGCCACCAGCACAAGCCCGGGACTAGCATATGAGCAGTTCTTC. Encoded protein: CATSTSPGLAYEQFF.

This clone was detected only once. The chain recombines TRBV7-3 with TRBJ2-7, with D possibly being TRBD2 (6 bases). The V end lost 5 bases, the J end lost 4 bases, and 15 bases lay between the germline ends. The CDR3 is made up of 14 amino acids. Looked up from germline, CDR1 is SGHTA and CDR2 is FQGTGA. The CDR3 sequence is CASSPGTGGYEQYF. The CDR3 DNA reads TGTGCCAGCAGCCCGGGGACTGGCGGGTACGAGCAGTACTTC. Filled out from reference TRBV7-3 and TRBJ2-7, the complete variable domain reads GAGVSQTPSNKVTEKGKYVELRCDPISGHTALYWYRQSLGQGPEFLIYFQGTGAADDSGLPNDRFFAVRPEGSVSTLKIQRTERGDSAVYLCASSPGTGGYEQYFGPGTRLTVT.

The chain couples TRBV6-6 to TRBJ2-5, with a tentative D call TRBD1 (6 bases). The end of the DNA aligns better with TRBJ2-7, so the J call may be wrong. The CDR3 is 16 amino acids. Looked up from germline, CDR1 is MNHNY and CDR2 is SVGAGI (reference sequence). In DNA, the CDR3 is TGTGCCAGCAGTTACGCCGACAGGTATTCCCCCTACGAGCAGTACTTC. Amino acid sequence: CASSYADRYSPYEQYF.

V is TRBV28 and J is TRBJ2-7, with 9 positions matching TRBD2. Trimming took 3 bases from V and 4 from J; bases not matched to a gene: 7. Germline V gene lookup returns CDR1 MDHEN and CDR2 SYDVKM. The CDR3 covers 15 residues. The chain's CDR3 is CASSFLAGVSYEQYF. The CDR3, as DNA: TGTGCCAGCAGTTTTTTAGCGGGAGTATCGTACGAGCAGTACTTC. Full variable domain (outside the CDR3, taken from reference TRBV28 and TRBJ2-7): DVKVTQSSRYLVKRTGEKVFLECVQDMDHENMFWYRQDPGLGLRLIYFSYDVKMKEKGDIPEGYSVSREKKERFSLILESASTNQTSMYLCASSFLAGVSYEQYFGPGTRLTVT.

The chain combines TRBV2 with TRBJ1-4, with a possible D match to TRBD1 (6 bases). Looked up from germline, CDR1 is SNHLY and CDR2 is FYNNEI. V was shortened by 7 bases and J by 7 bases, with 16 bases between the two germline ends. This CDR3 has 14 amino acids. Here the CDR3 reads CASNPQGRGEKLFF. The CDR3 bases are TGTGCCAGCAATCCACAGGGACGCGGTGAAAAACTGTTTTTT.

The chain uses TRBV6-5 and TRBJ1-4; tentative D call: TRBD1 (5 bases). The CDR3 totals 15 residues. Trimming removed 2 bases at V and 0 bases at J, with 7 bases between. CDR1 and CDR2 from the germline V gene are MNHEY and SVGAGI. CDR3 DNA: TGTGCCAGCAGTTACGGAGGGGCAACTAATGAAAAACTGTTTTTT. Translated: CASSYGGATNEKLFF.

This clone has a single count. This chain uses TRBV29-1 with TRBJ1-1; 7 bases line up with TRBD1. This CDR3 is built from 15 residues. Unmatched junction bases numbered 8, after V lost 0 bases and J lost 4 bases. The V gene's germline CDR1 is SQVTM and CDR2 ANQGSEA. CDR3 in amino acids: CSVEDLGGGGTEAFF. The CDR3 nucleotides are TGCAGCGTTGAAGATCTTGGAGGGGGCGGCACTGAAGCTTTCTTT.

The chain is built from TRBV4-1 and TRBJ1-4, with 10 nucleotides matching TRBD1. CDR3 length: 15 residues. Germline assignment: CDR1 MGHRA and CDR2 YSYEKL. V shed 3 bases and J 8 bases; nucleotides not matched to a gene: 6. In DNA, the CDR3 is TGCGCCAGCAGCCACGCGACAGGGGGCGAGGAAAAACTGTTTTTT. The encoded protein is CASSHATGGEEKLFF.

The V gene is TRBV5-1, the J gene TRBJ2-5; 12 bases align to TRBD1. The CDR3 is made up of 15 amino acids. The trim removed 2 bases at V and 5 bases at J, leaving 4 bases unmatched. Looked up from germline, CDR1 is SGHRS and CDR2 is YFSETQ. The CDR3, as DNA: TGCGCCAGCAGCTTAGGGACAGGGGGCGTTGAGACCCAGTACTTC. Encoded protein: CASSLGTGGVETQYF.

The V gene is TRBV5-1, the J gene TRBJ1-5, with a possible D match to TRBD1 (5 bases). Per the germline V gene, CDR1 is SGHRS and CDR2 is YFSETQ. V lost 4 bases, J lost 3 bases, and 17 bases lay in between. This CDR3 has 16 residues. CDR3 nucleotide sequence: TGCGCCAGCAGCCCGGGCGGGGCGCGGCTCAATCAGCCCCAGCATTTT. As protein: CASSPGGARLNQPQHF.

In its sample, this clone was seen a few times. V and J are TRBV28 and TRBJ1-5; TRBD1 agrees at 7 bases. This CDR3 contains 16 residues. V was clipped by 5 bases and J by 5 bases; unmatched bases: 12. In germline, CDR1 is MDHEN, CDR2 SYDVKM. The CDR3 sequence: CASSVIRQGWDQPQHF. The CDR3 bases are TGTGCCAGCAGTGTAATCCGACAGGGTTGGGATCAGCCCCAGCATTTT.

The gene calls are TRBV27 and TRBJ1-1, with D maybe TRBD1 (6 bases). CDR1 and CDR2 (germline): MNHEY, SMNVEV (reference sequence). The CDR3 loop spans 14 amino acids. The ends were cut back, 0 bases at V and 6 bases at J, with 11 bases in the middle. The CDR3 loop reads CASSLSHGGAEAFF. Here the CDR3 DNA reads TGTGCCAGCAGTTTATCCCATGGGGGCGCTGAAGCTTTCTTT.

The chain couples TRBV4-2 to TRBJ1-1; TRBD1 is a possible D gene (5 bases). In germline, CDR1 is LGHNA, CDR2 YNFKEQ. This CDR3 spans 15 amino acids. V was clipped by 8 bases and J by 1 base, with 17 bases between them. CDR3 loop: CASRYRRDSNTEAFF. In DNA, the CDR3 is TGTGCCAGCCGATACCGTCGGGACTCGAACACTGAAGCTTTCTTT.

CDR3 in amino acids: CASSLLRTGNTEAFF. The CDR3 nucleotides read TGCGCCAGCAGCTTGTTACGGACAGGGAACACTGAAGCTTTCTTT. The chain recombines TRBV5-1 with TRBJ1-1; the match to TRBD1 covers 7 bases. Trimming removed 1 base from V and 1 base from J; junction bases left unmatched: 4. CDR3 size: 15 residues. Per the germline V gene, CDR1 is SGHRS and CDR2 is YFSETQ.

The chain carries TRBV19 and TRBJ1-3, with TRBD1 as a possible D gene (6 bases). Germline CDR1 LNHDA, CDR2 SQIVND (reference sequence). Trimming took off 9 bases at V and 1 base at J, with 16 bases between the two ends. The CDR3 sequence is 15 residues long. The CDR3 DNA is TGTGCCAGAACTAGGGACACCTCATCTGGAAACACCATATATTTT. This gives the protein CARTRDTSSGNTIYF.

This clone has only a few counts. V usage is TRBV6-5 and J usage is TRBJ2-6; D remains ambiguous. In germline, CDR1 is MNHEY, CDR2 SVGAGI. V lost 4 bases and J 5 bases, leaving 6 bases between the germline ends. The CDR3 runs to 13 residues. The chain's CDR3 is CASSSPRANVLTF. The CDR3 bases are TGTGCCAGCAGTTCCCCTAGGGCCAACGTCCTGACTTTC.

The chain links TRBV7-9 to TRBJ1-4; the match to TRBD1 covers 7 bases. CDR3 size: 16 residues. The V segment lost 4 bases and the J segment 3 bases; nucleotides outside the gene matches: 8. Germline-derived CDR1 and CDR2 are SEHNR and FQNEAQ (reference sequence). In DNA, the CDR3 is TGTGCCAGCAGCTGGAATGGGGACAGACCTAATGAAAAACTGTTTTTT. This codes for CASSWNGDRPNEKLFF.